This TCR beta chain came from a study of technical replicates of blood from a handful of donors. Clones were read by immunoSEQ multiplex PCR, and TCRdb kept only the in-frame ones, dropping some. The sample has about 83,000 clones; about 96% are singletons. CDR3 size: 13 residues. V lost 5 bases and J lost 4, with 11 bases in between. Germline V gene data show CDR1 as MNHNY and CDR2 as SVGAGI (reference sequence). This chain links TRBV6-6 with TRBJ1-2; the D gene is possibly TRBD1 (5 bases). The receptor was isolated from a human donor in good health. The sequenced sample was T cells isolated from PBMCs. CDR3: CASSHDSSYGYTF. DNA for the CDR3: TGTGCCAGCAGTCACGACAGTAGCTATGGCTACACCTTC.